This TCR beta chain was documented in a study of T-cell reconstitution after alpha-beta-depleted transplantation in children. The study's findings and limits: T-cell counts and diversity at one year post-transplant came mainly from newly produced T cells. Alpha-beta T cells present about two months after transplant were reported to originate from several hundred expanded graft clones. Some patients' high day-60 TCRbeta diversity was attributed to recipient cells surviving conditioning.

CDR3 length equals 16 residues. Trimming shortened V by 1 base and J by 4 bases, and 14 bases separated the two germline ends. The germline CDR1 and CDR2 sequences are KGHSH and LQKENI. This sample's TCRbeta library carried unique molecular identifier barcodes. Each CDR3 protein is one row after TCRdb ran MiXCR on the PCR reads. The table lists about 830,000 distinct CDR3 sequences, 15% to 20% of them singletons. This clonotype was seen only a few times. What it recognizes is unknown. The sample was PBMCs, mostly from graft donor cells, taken 360 days after TCRalphabeta/CD19-depleted stem cell transplant. This sequence joins TRBV18 and TRBJ2-1, with D perhaps TRBD2 (5 bases). The TCR comes from a male patient under 18 who had a stem cell transplant for acute lymphoblastic leukemia, so the T cells may come from the graft donor. The chain's CDR3 is CASSPLPPSSYNEQFF. The CDR3 DNA is TGTGCCAGCTCACCACTCCCTCCTAGCTCATACAATGAGCAGTTCTTC.